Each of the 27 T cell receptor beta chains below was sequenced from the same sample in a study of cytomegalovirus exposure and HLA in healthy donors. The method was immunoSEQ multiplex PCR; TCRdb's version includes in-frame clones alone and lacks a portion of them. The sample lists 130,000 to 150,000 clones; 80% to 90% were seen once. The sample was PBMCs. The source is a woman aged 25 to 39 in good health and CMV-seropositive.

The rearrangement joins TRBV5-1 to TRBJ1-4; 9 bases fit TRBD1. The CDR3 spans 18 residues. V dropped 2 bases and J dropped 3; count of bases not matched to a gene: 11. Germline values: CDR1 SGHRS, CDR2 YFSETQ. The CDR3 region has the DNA TGCGCCAGCAGCTTCGGGACAGGGTACCAGTCAGCTAATGAAAAACTGTTTTTT. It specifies CASSFGTGYQSANEKLFF.

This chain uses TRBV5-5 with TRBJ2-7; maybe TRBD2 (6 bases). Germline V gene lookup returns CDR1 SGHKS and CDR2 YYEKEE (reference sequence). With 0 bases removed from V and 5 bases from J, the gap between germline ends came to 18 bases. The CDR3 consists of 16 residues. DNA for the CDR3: TGTGCCAGCAGCTTGGCCGGGCTAGCGCCCTTAAACGAGCAGTACTTC. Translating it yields CASSLAGLAPLNEQYF.

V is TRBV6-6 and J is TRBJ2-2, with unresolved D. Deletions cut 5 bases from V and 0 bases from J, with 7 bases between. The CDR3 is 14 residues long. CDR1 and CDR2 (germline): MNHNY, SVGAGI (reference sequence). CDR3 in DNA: TGTGCCAGCAGTCGTCTCTCGAACACCGGGGAGCTGTTTTTT. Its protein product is CASSRLSNTGELFF.

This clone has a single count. CDR3 region: CASSAGGHGRDTQYF. CDR3 DNA: TGTGCCAGCAGTGCCGGAGGGCACGGGAGAGATACGCAGTATTTT. The chain carries TRBV6-6 and TRBJ2-3, with D possibly being TRBD2 (6 bases). V was pared by 5 bases and J by 5 bases, with 17 bases between. CDR1 and CDR2 (germline): MNHNY, SVGAGI (reference sequence). The CDR3 covers 15 residues.

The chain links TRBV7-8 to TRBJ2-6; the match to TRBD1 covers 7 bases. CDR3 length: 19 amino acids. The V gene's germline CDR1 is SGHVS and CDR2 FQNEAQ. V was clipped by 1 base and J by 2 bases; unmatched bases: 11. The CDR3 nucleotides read TGTGCCAGCAGCTTAGAAAGGACAGGAGCTGAGACTGGGGCCAACGTCCTGACTTTC. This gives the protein CASSLERTGAETGANVLTF.

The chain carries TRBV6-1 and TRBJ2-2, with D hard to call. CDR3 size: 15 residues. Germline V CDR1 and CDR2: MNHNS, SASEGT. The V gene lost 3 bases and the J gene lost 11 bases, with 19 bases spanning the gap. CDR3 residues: CASSDPRVSALELFF. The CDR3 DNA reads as TGTGCCAGCAGTGATCCGCGAGTTTCGGCACTAGAGCTGTTTTTT.

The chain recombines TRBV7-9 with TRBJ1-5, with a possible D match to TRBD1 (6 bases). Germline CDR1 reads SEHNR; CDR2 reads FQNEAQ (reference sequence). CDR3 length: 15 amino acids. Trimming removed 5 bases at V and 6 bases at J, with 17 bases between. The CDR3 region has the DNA TGTGCCAGCAGCCAGACCGGGACACCCCTTCAGCCCCAGCATTTT. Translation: CASSQTGTPLQPQHF.

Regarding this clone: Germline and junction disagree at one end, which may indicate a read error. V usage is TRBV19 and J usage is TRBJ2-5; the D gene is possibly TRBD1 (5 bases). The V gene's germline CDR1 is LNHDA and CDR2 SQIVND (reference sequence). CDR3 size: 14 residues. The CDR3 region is CASSTQGNQGTQYF. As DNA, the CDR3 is TGTGCCAGTAGTACCCAGGGAAACCAAGGGACCCAGTACTTC.

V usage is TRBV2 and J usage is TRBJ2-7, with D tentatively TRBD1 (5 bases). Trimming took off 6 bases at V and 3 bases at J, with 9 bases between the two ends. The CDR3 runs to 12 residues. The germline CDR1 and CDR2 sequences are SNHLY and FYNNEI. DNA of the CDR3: TGTGCCAGCAGACAGGAAAGCTACGAGCAGTACTTC. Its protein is CASRQESYEQYF.

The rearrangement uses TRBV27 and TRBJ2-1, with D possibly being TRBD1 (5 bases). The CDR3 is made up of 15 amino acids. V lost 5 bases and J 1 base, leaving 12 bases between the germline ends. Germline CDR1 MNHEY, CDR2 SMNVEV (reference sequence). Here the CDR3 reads CASSTQGSSYNEQFF. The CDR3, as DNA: TGTGCCAGCAGTACGCAGGGTTCGTCCTACAATGAGCAGTTCTTC.

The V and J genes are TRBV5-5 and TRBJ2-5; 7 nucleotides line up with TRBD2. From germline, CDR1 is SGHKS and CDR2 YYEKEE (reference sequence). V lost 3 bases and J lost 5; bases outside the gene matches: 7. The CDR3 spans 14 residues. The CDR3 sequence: CASSWTGGRETQYF. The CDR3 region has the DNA TGTGCCAGCAGCTGGACCGGGGGGAGGGAGACCCAGTACTTC.

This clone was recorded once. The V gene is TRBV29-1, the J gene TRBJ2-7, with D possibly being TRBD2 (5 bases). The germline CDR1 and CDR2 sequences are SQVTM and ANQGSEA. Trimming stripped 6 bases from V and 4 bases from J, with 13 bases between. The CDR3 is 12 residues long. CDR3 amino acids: CSVGGPRYEQYF. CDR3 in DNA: TGCAGCGTGGGCGGGCCTCGATACGAGCAGTACTTC.

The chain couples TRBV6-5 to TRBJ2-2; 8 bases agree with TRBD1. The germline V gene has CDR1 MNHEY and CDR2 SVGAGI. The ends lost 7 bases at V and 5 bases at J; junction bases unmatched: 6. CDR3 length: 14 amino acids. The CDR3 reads CASTRDRSTGELFF. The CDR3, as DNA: TGTGCCAGCACTAGGGACAGGTCGACCGGGGAGCTGTTTTTT.

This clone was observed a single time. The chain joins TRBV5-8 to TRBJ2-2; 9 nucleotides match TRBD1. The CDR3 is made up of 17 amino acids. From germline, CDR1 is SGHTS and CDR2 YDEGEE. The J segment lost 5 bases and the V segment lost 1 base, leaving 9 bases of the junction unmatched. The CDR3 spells CASSLTRTGVGTGELFF. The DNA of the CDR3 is TGTGCCAGCAGCTTGACACGGACAGGGGTGGGAACCGGGGAGCTGTTTTTT.

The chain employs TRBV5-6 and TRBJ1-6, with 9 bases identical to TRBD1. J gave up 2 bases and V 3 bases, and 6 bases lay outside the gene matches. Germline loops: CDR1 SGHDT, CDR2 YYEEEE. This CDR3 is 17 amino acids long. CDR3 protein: CASSSRTGDAYNSPLHF. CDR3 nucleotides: TGTGCCAGCAGCTCCCGGACAGGGGATGCCTATAATTCACCCCTCCACTTT.

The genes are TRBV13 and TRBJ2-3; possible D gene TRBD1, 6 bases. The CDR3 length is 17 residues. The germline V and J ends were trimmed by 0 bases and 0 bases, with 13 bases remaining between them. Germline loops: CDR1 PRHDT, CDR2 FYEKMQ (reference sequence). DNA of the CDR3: TGTGCCAGCAGCTTAGGGACTACAGGGTCTAGCACAGATACGCAGTATTTT. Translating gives CASSLGTTGSSTDTQYF.

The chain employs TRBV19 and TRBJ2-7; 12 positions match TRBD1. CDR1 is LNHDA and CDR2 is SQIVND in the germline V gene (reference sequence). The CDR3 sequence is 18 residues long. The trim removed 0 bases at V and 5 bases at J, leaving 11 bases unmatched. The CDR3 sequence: CASSIDNLPGQGANEQYF. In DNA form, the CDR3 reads TGTGCCAGTAGTATAGACAACCTACCGGGACAGGGGGCCAACGAGCAGTACTTC.

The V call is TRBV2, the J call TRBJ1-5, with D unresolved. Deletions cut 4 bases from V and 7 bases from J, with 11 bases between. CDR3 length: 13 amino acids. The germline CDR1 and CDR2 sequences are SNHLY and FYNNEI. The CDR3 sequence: CASSARVRQPQHF. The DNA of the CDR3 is TGTGCCAGCAGTGCGAGGGTTAGACAGCCCCAGCATTTT.

DNA for the CDR3: TGTGCCAGTCGGGACTTGAACACTGAAGCTTTCTTT. Translating it yields CASRDLNTEAFF. V and J are TRBV19 and TRBJ1-1, with D perhaps matching TRBD1 (5 bases). From germline, CDR1 is LNHDA and CDR2 SQIVND (reference sequence). The V gene lost 8 bases and the J gene lost 0 bases, with 7 bases spanning the gap. The CDR3 runs to 12 residues.

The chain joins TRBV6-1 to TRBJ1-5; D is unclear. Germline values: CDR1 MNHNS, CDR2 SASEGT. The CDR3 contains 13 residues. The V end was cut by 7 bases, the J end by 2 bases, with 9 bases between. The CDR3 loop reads CASIDRGNQPQHF. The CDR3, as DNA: TGTGCCAGCATCGATCGGGGCAATCAGCCCCAGCATTTT.

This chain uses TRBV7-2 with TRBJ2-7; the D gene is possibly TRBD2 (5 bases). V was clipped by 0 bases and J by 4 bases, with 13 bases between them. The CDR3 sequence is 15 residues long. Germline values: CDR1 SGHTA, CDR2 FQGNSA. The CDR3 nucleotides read TGTGCCAGCAGCTTAGCGGTGGGAGAGGGATACGAGCAGTACTTC. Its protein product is CASSLAVGEGYEQYF.

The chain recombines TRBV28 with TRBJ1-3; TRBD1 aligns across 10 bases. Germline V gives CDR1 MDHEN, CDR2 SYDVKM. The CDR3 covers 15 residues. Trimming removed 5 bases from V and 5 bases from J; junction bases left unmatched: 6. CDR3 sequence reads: CASSPPGQGRNTIYF. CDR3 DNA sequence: TGTGCCAGCAGTCCTCCGGGACAGGGGAGAAACACCATATATTTT.

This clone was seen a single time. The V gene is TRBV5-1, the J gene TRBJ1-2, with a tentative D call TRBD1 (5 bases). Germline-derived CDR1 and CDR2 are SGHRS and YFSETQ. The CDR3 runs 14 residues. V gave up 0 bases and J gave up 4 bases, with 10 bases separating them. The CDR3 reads CASSLEAGPYGYTF. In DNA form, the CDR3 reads TGCGCCAGCAGCTTGGAGGCAGGGCCCTATGGCTACACCTTC.

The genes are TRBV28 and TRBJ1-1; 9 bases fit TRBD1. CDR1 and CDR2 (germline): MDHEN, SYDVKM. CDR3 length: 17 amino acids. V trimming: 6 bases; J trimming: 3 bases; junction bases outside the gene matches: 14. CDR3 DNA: TGTGCCAGCAGCAATCCACAGGGGGCAAAAAGAGACACTGAAGCTTTCTTT. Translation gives CASSNPQGAKRDTEAFF.

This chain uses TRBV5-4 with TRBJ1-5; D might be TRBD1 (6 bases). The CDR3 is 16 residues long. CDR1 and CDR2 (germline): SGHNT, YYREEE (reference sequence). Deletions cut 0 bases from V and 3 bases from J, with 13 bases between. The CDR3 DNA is TGTGCCAGCAGCTTGGGAGACGCAGGGGACAATCAGCCCCAGCATTTT. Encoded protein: CASSLGDAGDNQPQHF.

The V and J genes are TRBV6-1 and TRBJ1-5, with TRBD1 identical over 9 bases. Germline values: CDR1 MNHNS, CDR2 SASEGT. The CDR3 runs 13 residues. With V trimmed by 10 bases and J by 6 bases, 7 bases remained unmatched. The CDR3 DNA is TGTGCCACCGGACAGGGGATCACTCAGCCCCAGCATTTT. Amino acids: CATGQGITQPQHF.

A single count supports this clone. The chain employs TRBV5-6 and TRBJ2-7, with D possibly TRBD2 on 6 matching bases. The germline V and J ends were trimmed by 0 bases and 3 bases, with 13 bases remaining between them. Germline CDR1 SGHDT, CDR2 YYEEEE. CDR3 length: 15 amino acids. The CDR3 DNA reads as TGTGCCAGCAGCTTGGGGGGACTCCTCTTCTACGAGCAGTACTTC. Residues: CASSLGGLLFYEQYF.